The text below deals with one T cell receptor beta chain. Its antigen is as yet unknown. This record comes from a study of T cells after yellow fever vaccination. Study at large: Each low-cell-number fraction was prepared by means of SMART-Seq v4 Ultra Low Input.

TCR cDNA, made by 5'RACE template switching, carried an added universal primer site and UMIs. TCRdb reprocessed the 5' RACE reads via MiXCR and lists one record per CDR3 protein. In the table there are 100,000 to 150,000 distinct CDR3 sequences, under 9% of which are singletons. Study findings and constraints: Faster peaking, at day 5 versus 15, marked a secondary response that was weaker.

The germline V gene has CDR1 WSHSY and CDR2 SAAADI. The CDR3 extends over 15 amino acids. V was cut by 3 bases and J by 7 bases, with 13 bases left in between. The chain employs TRBV10-2 and TRBJ1-6; D may be TRBD1 (5 bases). The sequence was collected from a man aged 18-30 years who received the YFV17D yellow fever vaccine. The input for sequencing was CD8+ T cells sorted from PBMCs, taken on the day of the yellow fever booster vaccination. CDR3 sequence: CASSDSDRKNSPLHF. As DNA, the CDR3 is TGCGCCAGCAGTGATTCCGACAGAAAGAATTCACCCCTCCACTTT.